The 9 T cell receptor beta chains below were found in one sample sequenced in a study of T cell responses to AZD1222 COVID-19 vaccine. Only in-frame clones appear in the TCRdb table, and some are missing; sequencing was by immunoSEQ multiplex PCR. Of about 150,000 clones listed, roughly nine tenths are singletons. The source material was peripheral blood, sampled on day 0 of MenACWY control vaccination. All receptors come from an adult in good health.

This chain links TRBV7-9 with TRBJ2-1; D is possibly TRBD2 (5 bases). Germline V gene sequence: CDR1 SEHNR, CDR2 FQNEAQ (reference sequence). Trimming left V 4 bases short and J 3 bases short, with 10 bases between. The CDR3 covers 14 residues. CDR3 sequence reads: CASSSGVYYNEQFF. For the CDR3, the DNA is TGTGCCAGCAGCTCCGGGGTGTACTACAATGAGCAGTTCTTC.

The chain uses TRBV5-1 and TRBJ2-7; D assignment may be TRBD1 or TRBD2 (6 bases each). Germline CDR1 and CDR2: SGHRS and YFSETQ. CDR3 length: 12 amino acids. Trimming removed 3 bases at V and 5 bases at J, with 9 bases between. CDR3 bases: TGCGCCAGCAGCTCGGGGGCCGACGAGCAGTACTTC. It specifies CASSSGADEQYF.

The chain has TRBV19 and TRBJ1-3; 9 bases agree with TRBD1. The CDR3 spans 15 residues. In germline, CDR1 is LNHDA, CDR2 SQIVND (reference sequence). Losses at the gene ends were 7 bases for V and 9 bases for J; bases not matched to a gene: 13. Here the CDR3 DNA reads TGTGCCAGTAAAATAACTCCGACAGGGGGATCCACCATATATTTT. Amino acid sequence: CASKITPTGGSTIYF.

The chain has TRBV5-1 and TRBJ2-5; 8 positions agree with TRBD1. Germline V gives CDR1 SGHRS, CDR2 YFSETQ. Germline trimming cut 0 bases from V and 2 bases from J; bases unmatched to any gene: 3. The CDR3 has 15 amino acids. The CDR3: CASSLGTGKQETQYF. CDR3 DNA: TGCGCCAGCAGCTTGGGGACAGGGAAACAAGAGACCCAGTACTTC.

The rearrangement links TRBV28 to TRBJ2-5; possibly TRBD1 or TRBD2 for D (5 bases each). The V end was cut by 2 bases, the J end by 6 bases, with 16 bases between. The CDR3 contains 15 residues. Per germline, CDR1 MDHEN and CDR2 SYDVKM. The CDR3 sequence: CASSLRVGTIQTQYF. DNA of the CDR3: TGTGCCAGCAGTTTAAGGGTGGGGACCATCCAGACCCAGTACTTC.

J is TRBJ2-3 and V is TRBV5-1, with D perhaps matching TRBD2 (7 bases). V lost 4 bases and J 3 bases, leaving 18 bases between the germline ends. Germline loops: CDR1 SGHRS, CDR2 YFSETQ. The CDR3 has 16 amino acids. CDR3 residues: CASSTWGGTGTDTQYF. The DNA of the CDR3 is TGCGCCAGCAGCACGTGGGGGGGCACAGGAACAGATACGCAGTATTTT.

Only a few counts were recorded for this clone. The chain has TRBV3-1 (or the pseudogene TRBV3-2) and TRBJ2-3, with 7 bases identical to TRBD2. This CDR3 spans 15 amino acids. With 4 bases clipped from V and 6 bases from J, the junction kept 10 bases outside the gene matches. Germline lookup yields CDR1 LGHDT and CDR2 YNNKEL (reference sequence). CDR3 protein: CASSPPGRRGDTQYF. The CDR3 region has the DNA TGTGCCAGCAGCCCCCCGGGGAGGCGGGGGGATACGCAGTATTTT.

The chain couples TRBV18 to TRBJ2-7; 10 nucleotides match TRBD1. This CDR3 has 15 amino acids. Germline values: CDR1 KGHSH, CDR2 LQKENI. The V gene end was trimmed by 2 bases and the J gene end by 6 bases; junction bases not matched to a gene: 7. The CDR3 reads CASSPSSGTGVEQYF. In nucleotides, the CDR3 is TGTGCCAGCTCACCATCTTCCGGGACAGGGGTCGAGCAGTACTTC.

The genes are TRBV6-5 and TRBJ1-1, with TRBD1 matching over 8 bases. V lost 5 bases to trimming and J lost 5 bases; unmatched junction nucleotides: 10. CDR1 is MNHEY, CDR2 SVGAGI, per germline. This CDR3 has 15 residues. DNA of the CDR3: TGTGCCAGCAGTCCGGACAGGGACCTCAGGACTGAAGCTTTCTTT. Amino acid sequence: CASSPDRDLRTEAFF.